What follows are 21 T cell receptor beta chains derived from one specimen sequenced in a study of glioma-infiltrating T cells after dendritic cell vaccination listed by TCRdb under 2016. Receptors were amplified or captured by the immunoSEQ multiplex PCR assay. TCRdb retrieved this table from immuneACCESS and kept in-frame rearrangements only. Not all clones are present; in checked studies, unresolved V genes account for under half, and no reason is known for the remainder. The sample profile shows around 78,000 clones; 80% to 90% of them were found once. About 2.3% of the sample is taken by the ten largest. The meaning of the sample's time point label: after dendritic cell vaccination, including at tumor progression/relapse. Sequencing used blood, obtained after dendritic cell vaccination. These receptors came from a human donor with glioblastoma.

The chain couples TRBV5-1 to TRBJ2-7; perhaps TRBD2 as D (5 bases). Looked up from germline, CDR1 is SGHRS and CDR2 is YFSETQ. Trimming removed 5 bases from V and 3 bases from J, with 12 bases in between. CDR3 length equals 13 residues. The CDR3, as DNA: TGCGCCAGCAGTGAGGGTCTGAACTACGAGCAGTACTTC. This translates into CASSEGLNYEQYF.

The chain employs TRBV6-1 and TRBJ1-2; 7 bases map to TRBD1. Germline CDR1 and CDR2: MNHNS and SASEGT. This CDR3 region has 14 residues. Germline trimming cut 6 bases from V and 4 bases from J; bases unmatched to any gene: 8. CDR3 residues: CASSYRGGGYGYTF. The CDR3 DNA reads TGTGCCAGCAGCTACAGGGGTGGAGGCTATGGCTACACCTTC.

This clone was recorded once. The chain employs TRBV4-3 and TRBJ2-2; D is possibly TRBD2 (5 bases). The CDR3 is made up of 14 amino acids. With 4 bases removed from V and 1 base from J, the gap between germline ends came to 7 bases. CDR1 and CDR2 from the germline V gene are LGHNA and YSLEER. Here the CDR3 reads CASSPDLNTGELFF. CDR3 DNA sequence: TGCGCCAGCAGCCCGGACTTGAACACCGGGGAGCTGTTTTTT.

J is TRBJ1-1 and V is TRBV12-5; 9 positions agree with TRBD1. This CDR3 is 16 amino acids long. J gave up 5 bases and V 0 bases, and 7 bases lay outside the gene matches. Germline V CDR1 and CDR2: LGHNT, FRNRAP. The CDR3 loop reads CASGLVRQGGWTEAFF. For the CDR3, the DNA is TGTGCTAGTGGTTTGGTTCGACAGGGGGGGTGGACTGAAGCTTTCTTT.

This chain joins TRBV15 and TRBJ2-4, with D possibly TRBD1 on 6 matching bases. CDR1 LNHNV and CDR2 YYDKDF come from the germline V gene (reference sequence). This CDR3 has 14 amino acids. Trimming took 5 bases from V and 8 from J, leaving 16 bases between them. The CDR3 DNA reads TGTGCCACCAGCCAGGGGCAAGAACCAGACATTCAGTACTTC. As protein: CATSQGQEPDIQYF.

This clone was found a few times. CDR3 nucleotide sequence: TGTGCCAGCAGCCCCCGATCGGGGGAGACCCAGTACTTC. This translates into CASSPRSGETQYF. The chain links TRBV21-1 to TRBJ2-5; TRBD2 was called by the table and not checked on the DNA. TRBV21-1 is flagged as a pseudogene. The CDR3 spans 13 residues.

The chain joins TRBV2 to TRBJ1-4; tentatively, D is TRBD1 (6 bases). CDR1 and CDR2 (germline): SNHLY, FYNNEI. The CDR3 consists of 14 residues. With 3 bases removed from V and 7 bases from J, the gap between germline ends came to 12 bases. This CDR3 is CASSEPGDSEKLFF. DNA of the CDR3: TGTGCCAGCAGTGAGCCAGGGGATAGTGAAAAACTGTTTTTT.

The chain combines TRBV10-3 with TRBJ2-3; D possibly corresponds to TRBD1 (5 bases). The CDR3 totals 13 residues. Germline V gene data show CDR1 as ENHRY and CDR2 as SYGVKD. Trimming removed 6 bases from V and 2 bases from J, with 9 bases in between. CDR3 nucleotides: TGTGCCATCAGAGACAGACCCACAGATACGCAGTATTTT. This translates into CAIRDRPTDTQYF.

The genes are TRBV18 and TRBJ1-4; TRBD1 matches at 8 bases. The J segment lost 6 bases and the V segment lost 2 bases, leaving 8 bases of the junction unmatched. This CDR3 has 16 amino acids. Germline loops: CDR1 KGHSH, CDR2 LQKENI. The CDR3 here is CASSPTSGGADEKLFF. The DNA of the CDR3 is TGTGCCAGCTCACCAACCTCAGGGGGCGCAGATGAAAAACTGTTTTTT.

This clone was detected a few times. The genes are TRBV6-1 and TRBJ1-1; D uncertain. With 5 bases removed from V and 11 bases from J, the gap between germline ends came to 9 bases. CDR1 is MNHNS, CDR2 SASEGT, per germline. This CDR3 has 10 residues. CDR3 loop: CASSSGVAFF. Here the CDR3 DNA reads TGTGCCAGCAGTAGCGGGGTCGCTTTCTTT.

The V call is TRBV6-5, the J call TRBJ2-1, with TRBD2 matching 13 bases. V was pared by 6 bases and J by 7 bases, with 3 bases of the junction left unmatched. Germline V lookup: CDR1 MNHEY, CDR2 SVGAGI. The CDR3 covers 14 residues. CDR3 residues: CASSRTSGSNEQFF. As DNA, the CDR3 is TGTGCCAGCAGCCGGACTAGCGGGAGTAATGAGCAGTTCTTC.

The chain joins TRBV7-9 to TRBJ2-2; 9 bases match TRBD1. Looked up from germline, CDR1 is SEHNR and CDR2 is FQNEAQ (reference sequence). V trimming: 5 bases; J trimming: 3 bases; junction bases outside the gene matches: 1. CDR3 length equals 14 residues. The CDR3 here is CASSRTGDTGELFF. The CDR3 DNA reads TGTGCCAGCAGCAGGACAGGGGACACCGGGGAGCTGTTTTTT. The full variable domain, its missing parts supplied by reference TRBV7-9 and TRBJ2-2, is DTGVSQNPRHKITKRGQNVTFRCDPISEHNRLYWYRQTLGQGPEFLTYFQNEAQLEKSRLLSDRFSAERPKGSFSTLEIQRTEQGDSAMYLCASSRTGDTGELFFGEGSRLTVL.

The CDR3 coding sequence is TGTGCCAGCCGGACTAGCACGGATGAGCAGTTCTTC. This gives the protein CASRTSTDEQFF. This chain joins TRBV6-5 and TRBJ2-1, with 8 bases lining up with TRBD2. From germline, CDR1 is MNHEY and CDR2 SVGAGI. CDR3 length: 12 residues. V was clipped by 8 bases and J by 8 bases; unmatched bases: 5.

The genes are TRBV5-5 and TRBJ2-3; TRBD2 matches at 9 bases. Germline CDR1 SGHKS, CDR2 YYEKEE (reference sequence). The trim removed 3 bases at V and 9 bases at J, leaving 8 bases unmatched. This CDR3 spans 14 amino acids. CDR3 protein: CASSSETSGVTQYF. CDR3 bases: TGTGCCAGCAGCTCCGAGACTAGCGGAGTAACGCAGTATTTT.

The CDR3, as DNA: TGTGCCAGCAGCCTTCTAGCGGGAGAGGCCGAGCAGTACTTC. Amino acid sequence: CASSLLAGEAEQYF. This rearrangement joins TRBV5-5 to TRBJ2-7; 10 bases match TRBD2. Germline V gene data show CDR1 as SGHKS and CDR2 as YYEKEE (reference sequence). V trimming: 4 bases; J trimming: 6 bases; junction bases outside the gene matches: 7. The CDR3 contains 14 residues.

The chain joins TRBV5-1 to TRBJ1-4; TRBD1 agrees at 9 bases. Germline loops: CDR1 SGHRS, CDR2 YFSETQ. This CDR3 contains 16 residues. The trim removed 3 bases at V and 5 bases at J, leaving 8 bases unmatched. CDR3 sequence (DNA): TGCGCCAGCAGCTCACCCTCCGGACAGGGGAATGAAAAACTGTTTTTT. It translates to CASSSPSGQGNEKLFF.

The chain links TRBV7-9 to TRBJ2-6; 8 bases are a match to TRBD1. Germline V CDR1 and CDR2: SEHNR, FQNEAQ (reference sequence). The trim removed 5 bases at V and 2 bases at J, leaving 2 bases unmatched. CDR3 length: 15 amino acids. The CDR3 here is CASSRGQAGANVLTF. CDR3 bases: TGTGCCAGCAGCCGGGGACAGGCTGGGGCCAACGTCCTGACTTTC.

The chain recombines TRBV27 with TRBJ1-1, with D unclear. CDR3 length: 13 amino acids. Germline V gene lookup returns CDR1 MNHEY and CDR2 SMNVEV (reference sequence). Trimming cost V 3 bases and J 1 base, with 6 bases left between them. In DNA form, the CDR3 reads TGTGCCAGCAGTTTTACCAGGAACACTGAAGCTTTCTTT. It specifies CASSFTRNTEAFF.

CDR3 residues: CDFRGHLTDTQYF. DNA for the CDR3: TGTGACTTTAGAGGGCACCTCACAGATACGCAGTATTTT. The V and J genes are TRBV11-3 and TRBJ2-3, with a possible D match to TRBD2 (5 bases). CDR1 is SGHNT and CDR2 is YENEEA in the germline V gene. The CDR3 spans 13 residues.

The chain employs TRBV10-3 and TRBJ2-2, with 12 bases identical to TRBD1. V dropped 2 bases and J dropped 2; count of bases not matched to a gene: 3. Germline CDR1 reads ENHRY; CDR2 reads SYGVKD. The CDR3 spans 17 residues. CDR3 sequence reads: CAISEMGQGANTGELFF. In DNA, the CDR3 is TGTGCCATCAGTGAGATGGGACAGGGGGCTAACACCGGGGAGCTGTTTTTT.

This clone was counted only a few times. The J gene is TRBJ2-1, the V gene TRBV9; 8 bases match TRBD1. This CDR3 comprises 15 residues. Germline V lookup: CDR1 SGDLS, CDR2 YYNGEE. J lost 5 bases, V lost 0 bases, and 4 bases had no gene match. CDR3 residues: CASSVDPGQDNEQFF. The CDR3 DNA follows: TGTGCCAGCAGCGTAGACCCGGGACAGGACAATGAGCAGTTCTTC.